Listed below are T cell receptor beta chains from one sample, sequenced in a study of blood T cell repertoires in COVID-19. Sequenced by immunoSEQ multiplex PCR; TCRdb stores in-frame clones only, minus some. Here the sample spans 150,000 to 250,000 clones, 85% to 95% being singletons. The specimen was peripheral blood. Source of these receptors: a man aged 25 to 40 with COVID-19, enrolled during active disease. Each CDR3 is given with its conserved first and last residue. D genes are given only for firm matches. Not every row has a clone size; where given, it reads once, few, many or a size class.

J | D | size | V | DNA | CDR3
TRBJ1-1 | NA | once | TRBV29-1 | TGCAGCGTTGAAGGGCGATATAGCACCTCGAGGACTGAAGCTTTCTTT | CSVEGRYSTSRTEAFF
TRBJ2-1 | NA | once | TRBV27 | TGTGCCAGCACCGTAGTTGGGGGCGTTGAGCAGTTCTTC | CASTVVGGVEQFF
TRBJ2-5 | NA | NA | TRBV5-1 | TGCGCCAGCAGCTTGGGGGGGCACGAGACCCAGTACTTC | CASSLGGHETQYF
TRBJ1-3 | NA | NA | TRBV18 | TGTGCCAGCTCACCACCGGCAGGCCGGTCCTCTGGAAACACCATATATTTT | CASSPPAGRSSGNTIYF
TRBJ2-5 | NA | once | TRBV12-2 | TGTGCAAGTCGCTTAGAGGAGCGGGGGGGCACGCAAGAGACCCAGTACTTC | CASRLEERGGTQETQYF
TRBJ1-1 | TRBD1 | NA | TRBV2 | TGTGCCAGGTCAAGACAGGGCTCCACTGAAGCTTTCTTT | CARSRQGSTEAFF
TRBJ1-3 | TRBD1 | NA | TRBV19 | TGTGCCAGTAGGGGGGACAGGGGGCTCGGAAACACCATATATTTT | CASRGDRGLGNTIYF
TRBJ2-1 | NA | NA | TRBV9 | TGTGCCAGCAGCCCCTCCTGGCAGGGGAGAGATGAGCAGTTCTTC | CASSPSWQGRDEQFF
TRBJ1-4 | NA | NA | TRBV9 | TGTGCCAGCAGCGCCCTTCAGGGGCCGGGAGAAAAACTGTTTTTT | CASSALQGPGEKLFF
TRBJ1-1 | NA | NA | TRBV19 | TGTGCCAGTAGCTCTGGCCGGGGCACTGAAGCTTTCTTT | CASSSGRGTEAFF
TRBJ1-2 | NA | NA | TRBV6-5 | TGTGCCCACATGGAGGGTAACTATGGCTACACCTTC | CAHMEGNYGYTF
TRBJ1-6 | NA | NA | TRBV3-1/TRBV3-2 | TGTGCCAGCAGCCAAGACTCTAATTCACCCCTCCACTTT | CASSQDSNSPLHF
TRBJ2-7 | TRBD2 | NA | TRBV27 | TGTGCCAGCAGTTTAGTGGGCGGGGGGAGCTACGAGCAGTACTTC | CASSLVGGGSYEQYF
TRBJ1-2 | NA | NA | TRBV18 | TGTGCCAGCTCACCGGCTGCATTAGGGGGACGTGGCTACACCTTC | CASSPAALGGRGYTF
TRBJ1-1 | NA | once | TRBV6-4 | TGTGCCAGCAGTGATCTGTCGTATGTGGCTTTCTTT | CASSDLSYVAFF
TRBJ1-5 | NA | NA | TRBV3-1/TRBV3-2 | TGTGCCAGCAGCCAGGGAGGGGGGCGCGCCCAGCCCCAGCATTTT | CASSQGGGRAQPQHF
TRBJ2-7 | TRBD1 | once | TRBV7-2 | TGTGCCAGCAGTATTTCACAGGGGACCTACGAGCAGTACTTC | CASSISQGTYEQYF
TRBJ1-1 | NA | NA | TRBV15 | TGTGCCACCAGCAGGGAATACAGGGAATGGTCGAGCACTGAAGCTTTCTTT | CATSREYREWSSTEAFF
TRBJ1-1 | NA | NA | TRBV24-1 | TGTGCCACCAGTGATATAGGCAAGCGGAATCAAGCTTTCTTT | CATSDIGKRNQAFF
TRBJ2-5 | NA | NA | TRBV4-1 | TGCGCCAGCAGCCAAGAGGCAGGTGGGGAGACCCAGTACTTC | CASSQEAGGETQYF
TRBJ1-5 | NA | NA | TRBV6-1 | TGTGCCAGCAGTGAAATGTTCCTAAATCAGCCCCAGCATTTT | CASSEMFLNQPQHF
TRBJ1-2 | NA | NA | TRBV4-1 | TGCGCCAGCAGCCAAGGTGTAACAGGAATGACTGGCTACACCTTC | CASSQGVTGMTGYTF
TRBJ1-1 | NA | once | TRBV19 | TGTGCCAGTACCCTGACAGACCAGAACACTGAAGCTTTCTTT | CASTLTDQNTEAFF
TRBJ1-3 | NA | NA | TRBV30 | TGTGCCTGGAGTGTACTGGGAAACACCATATATTTT | CAWSVLGNTIYF
TRBJ1-2 | TRBD1 | NA | TRBV4-2 | TGTGCCAGCAGCCAGCCGGGACAGGCCATTATCGGCTACACCTTC | CASSQPGQAIIGYTF
TRBJ1-5 | TRBD1 | NA | TRBV19 | TGTGCCAGTAGTATTTACAGGGGGCGCGTCAATCAGCCCCAGCATTTT | CASSIYRGRVNQPQHF
TRBJ2-5 | NA | once | TRBV19 | TGTGCCAGTAGGCTCAGGGGAGAGGTAGAGACCCAGTACTTC | CASRLRGEVETQYF
TRBJ1-5 | NA | NA | TRBV10-3 | TGTGCCATCAGTGAGTCGTCAGTTGACAATCAGCCCCAGCATTTT | CAISESSVDNQPQHF
TRBJ2-7 | NA | NA | TRBV7-9 | TGTGCCAGCAGCCTAGGGGCCCCCTACGAGCAGTACTTC | CASSLGAPYEQYF
TRBJ1-2 | TRBD1 | NA | TRBV19 | TGTGCCAGTAGTAGACAGGGGGGAAACTATGGCTACACCTTC | CASSRQGGNYGYTF
TRBJ2-5 | NA | NA | TRBV7-6 | TGTGCCAGCACCACAGGGCTACGAGAGACCCAGTACTTC | CASTTGLRETQYF
TRBJ1-1 | NA | NA | TRBV18 | TGTGCCAGCTCATCGGGAGGGGACACTGAAGCTTTCTTT | CASSSGGDTEAFF
TRBJ2-2 | NA | NA | TRBV10-3 | TGTGCCATCAGGGGGGGACAGCAGAACACCGGGGAGCTGTTTTTT | CAIRGGQQNTGELFF
TRBJ1-5 | NA | NA | TRBV24-1 | TGTGCCACCAGTGATTTGGGCGGGGGCCAGCCCCAGCATTTT | CATSDLGGGQPQHF
TRBJ1-3 | TRBD1 | NA | TRBV5-6 | TGTGCCAGCAGACCGGACAGGGGCTCTGGAAACACCATATATTTT | CASRPDRGSGNTIYF
TRBJ2-1 | TRBD1 | NA | TRBV18 | TGTGCCAGCTCACGGGGGACAGGGGGCATCAATGAGCAGTTCTTC | CASSRGTGGINEQFF
TRBJ1-4 | TRBD1 | NA | TRBV29-1 | TGCAGCGTCCTCGAGGGGACAGGGCGGGAAAAACTGTTTTTT | CSVLEGTGREKLFF
TRBJ1-3 | NA | NA | TRBV7-9 | TGTGCCAGCAGCTTACCCGGGAGTGGAAACACCATATATTTT | CASSLPGSGNTIYF
TRBJ2-3 | TRBD1 | NA | TRBV4-1 | TGCGCCAGCAGCCAAGATGCGAAAAGGGGGCGTGGCACAGATACGCAGTATTTT | CASSQDAKRGRGTDTQYF
TRBJ2-2 | NA | NA | TRBV9 | TGTGCCAGCAGCCCCCGGGTACGGACGAACACCGGGGAGCTGTTTTTT | CASSPRVRTNTGELFF